This TCR beta chain derives from a study of blood T cell repertoires in COVID-19. The wider study: The cDNA or gDNA used as material had been derived from T cells, B-cell-depleted T cells, or PBMCs.

Germline values: CDR1 WSHSY, CDR2 SAAADI. This CDR3 region has 16 residues. Between the trimmed V and J ends, which lost 4 bases and 3 bases, there was a span of 15 bases. Profiled with immunoSEQ multiplex PCR; TCRdb holds only in-frame clones, not every one. The table shows 200,000 to 250,000 clones, with more than 80% occurring only once. The participants were between about 18 and 89 years old and came from about two dozen US areas. This receptor was obtained from a young woman in a cohort exposed to, infected with or recovered from COVID-19 (not recorded which). The chain uses TRBV10-2 and TRBJ1-4; no definite D call. Specimen: PBMCs or T cells enriched from blood (not recorded which). CDR3 sequence: CASSAEGVGSNEKLFF. In DNA form, the CDR3 reads TGCGCCAGCAGTGCCGAGGGCGTGGGCTCTAATGAAAAACTGTTTTTT.